This T cell receptor (beta chain) was profiled in a study of blood T cell repertoires in COVID-19. Losses at the gene ends were 3 bases for V and 0 bases for J; bases not matched to a gene: 13. The CDR3 is made up of 18 amino acids. Germline V gives CDR1 LNHDA, CDR2 SQIVND (reference sequence). Some clones are missing from TCRdb's copy, which holds only in-frame ones; the method was immunoSEQ multiplex PCR. The data hold tens of thousands of clones, with approximately 80% observed a single time. This chain links TRBV19 with TRBJ1-2; 7 nucleotides line up with TRBD1. This TCR was sampled from a man in his fifties or sixties with acute or convalescent COVID-19. Sequenced: peripheral blood. Written as DNA, the CDR3 is TGTGCCAGTAGTATCCCTCCGGCCGACAGGGTCGCTAACTATGGCTACACCTTC. Protein sequence: CASSIPPADRVANYGYTF.